This record looks at one T cell receptor beta chain sequence and its context. Its antigen is not identified. In the naive CD8 group, cells lacked CD45RO and were positively selected for CCR7, so terminally differentiated effector memory CD45RA+ cells were left out. These data come from a study of shared clonotypes between healthy human individuals. Study conclusions and caveats: Non-shared clonotypes had lower generation probabilities than clonotypes shared by all four sorted-subset donors. Only blood was sampled; tissue repertoires likely differ.

V was clipped by 5 bases and J by 4 bases, with 12 bases between them. CDR3 size: 14 residues. Germline CDR1 and CDR2: SGDLS and YYNGEE. Sequencing was performed with immunoSEQ multiplex PCR; in TCRdb, only in-frame clones are kept and a portion is missing. The repertoire holds over 2,000,000 clones, roughly 93% seen once, with 1.5% to 2% in the top ten. This TCR derives from a man between 18 and 29 years old in good health. Some clones in this sample may be carry-over from other donors' samples. The rearrangement joins TRBV9 to TRBJ2-2; TRBD2 is a possible D gene (5 bases). Input material: naive CD8+ T cells from PBMCs. Written as DNA, the CDR3 is TGTGCCAGCAGAGCAGCCAGCGGCACCGGGGAGCTGTTTTTT. As protein: CASRAASGTGELFF.